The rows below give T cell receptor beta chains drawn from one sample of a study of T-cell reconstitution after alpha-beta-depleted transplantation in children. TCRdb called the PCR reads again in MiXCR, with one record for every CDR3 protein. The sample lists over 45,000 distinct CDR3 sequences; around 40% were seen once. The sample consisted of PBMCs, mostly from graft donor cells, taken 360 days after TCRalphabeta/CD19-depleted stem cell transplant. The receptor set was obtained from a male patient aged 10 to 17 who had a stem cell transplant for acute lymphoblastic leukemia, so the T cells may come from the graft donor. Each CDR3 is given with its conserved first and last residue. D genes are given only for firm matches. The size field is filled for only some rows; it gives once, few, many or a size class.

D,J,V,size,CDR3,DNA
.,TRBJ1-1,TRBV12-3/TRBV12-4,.,CASGVRTENTEAFF,TGTGCCAGCGGAGTCAGGACGGAGAACACTGAAGCTTTCTTT
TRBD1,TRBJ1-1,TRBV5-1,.,CASVGQVNTEAFF,TGCGCCAGCGTGGGACAGGTGAACACTGAAGCTTTCTTT
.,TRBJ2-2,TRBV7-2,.,CASSLHGATGELFF,TGTGCCAGCAGCCTACATGGGGCCACCGGGGAGCTGTTTTTT
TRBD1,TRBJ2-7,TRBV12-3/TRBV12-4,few,CASSSPGQFSYEQYF,TGTGCCAGCAGTTCCCCGGGACAGTTCTCCTACGAGCAGTACTTC
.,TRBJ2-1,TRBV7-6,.,CASSSSSNEQFF,TGTGCCAGCAGCTCGAGTAGCAATGAGCAGTTCTTC
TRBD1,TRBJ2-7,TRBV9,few,CASSAGQGGIYEQYF,TGTGCCAGCAGCGCGGGACAGGGGGGAATATACGAGCAGTACTTC
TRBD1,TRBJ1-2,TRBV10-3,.,CAITQGAGYGYTF,TGTGCCATCACCCAGGGGGCGGGCTATGGCTACACCTTC
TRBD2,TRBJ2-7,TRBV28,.,CASSQTSGRPYEQYF,TGTGCCAGCAGCCAGACTAGCGGGAGGCCGTACGAGCAGTACTTC
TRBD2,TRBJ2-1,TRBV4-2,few,CASSQDGAREGRSNEQFF,TGTGCCAGCAGCCAAGATGGGGCACGGGAGGGCCGTAGTAATGAGCAGTTCTTC
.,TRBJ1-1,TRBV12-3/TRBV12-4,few,CASSRRPNLNTEAFF,TGTGCCAGCAGCCGGCGACCGAATCTGAACACTGAAGCTTTCTTT
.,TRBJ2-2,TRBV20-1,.,CSASIQVDTGELFF,TGCAGTGCTAGCATCCAGGTGGACACCGGGGAGCTGTTTTTT
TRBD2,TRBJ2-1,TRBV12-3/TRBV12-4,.,CASSPSGGLFF,TGTGCCAGCAGTCCCAGCGGGGGTCTGTTCTTC
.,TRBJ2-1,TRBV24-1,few,CATQSPGYNEQFF,TGTGCCACCCAGAGCCCTGGATACAATGAGCAGTTCTTC
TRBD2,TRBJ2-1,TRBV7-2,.,CASSLARGSGSSYNEQFF,TGTGCCAGCAGCTTAGCCCGAGGGAGCGGGAGCTCCTACAATGAGCAGTTCTTC
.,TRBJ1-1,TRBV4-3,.,CASSQGTRPANTEAFF,TGCGCCAGCAGCCAAGGAACGCGACCGGCGAACACTGAAGCTTTCTTT
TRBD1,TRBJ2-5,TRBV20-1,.,CSAREKGGGRVAEETQYF,TGCAGTGCTAGAGAAAAAGGGGGCGGTCGAGTGGCTGAAGAGACCCAGTACTTC
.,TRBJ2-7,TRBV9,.,CASSVEAGGSTRTPEQYF,TGTGCCAGCAGCGTAGAGGCCGGTGGGTCGACTAGGACTCCCGAGCAGTACTTC
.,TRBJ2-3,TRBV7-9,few,CASSFGGPDTQYF,TGTGCCAGCAGCTTTGGGGGGCCAGATACGCAGTATTTT
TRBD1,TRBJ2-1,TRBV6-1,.,CASSPSPGGAYNEQFF,TGTGCCAGCAGTCCCTCTCCAGGGGGCGCGTACAATGAGCAGTTCTTC
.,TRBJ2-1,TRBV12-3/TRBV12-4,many,CASSLGGNEQFF,TGTGCCAGCAGCTTAGGTGGGAATGAGCAGTTCTTC
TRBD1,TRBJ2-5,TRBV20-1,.,CSARPGQGGETQYF,TGCAGTGCTCGCCCGGGACAGGGAGGGGAGACCCAGTACTTC
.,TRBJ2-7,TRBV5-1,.,CASSLGQSSEQYF,TGCGCCAGCAGCTTGGGCCAGTCCAGCGAGCAGTACTTC
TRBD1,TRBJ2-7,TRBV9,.,CASSGDSYSYEQYF,TGTGCCAGCAGCGGGGACAGTTACTCCTACGAGCAGTACTTC
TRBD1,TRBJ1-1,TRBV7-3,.,CASSLTGVREGNTEAFF,TGTGCCAGCAGCTTGACAGGGGTAAGGGAAGGAAACACTGAAGCTTTCTTT
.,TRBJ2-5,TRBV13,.,CASSHHRTGRGGETQYF,TGTGCCAGCAGCCATCATCGGACAGGCCGGGGAGGAGAGACCCAGTACTTC
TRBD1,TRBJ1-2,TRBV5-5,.,CASSLNRGPYGYTF,TGTGCCAGCAGCTTGAATAGGGGGCCCTATGGCTACACCTTC
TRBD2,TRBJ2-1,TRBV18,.,CASSANPGTSGSNEQFF,TGTGCCAGCTCAGCGAACCCCGGGACTAGCGGGAGCAATGAGCAGTTCTTC
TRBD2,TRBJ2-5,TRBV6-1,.,CATAGLAEYQETQYF,TGTGCCACCGCGGGACTAGCGGAGTACCAAGAGACCCAGTACTTC
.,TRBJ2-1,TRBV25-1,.,CASSDGQGLSYNEQFF,TGTGCCAGCAGTGATGGGCAGGGCCTCTCCTACAATGAGCAGTTCTTC
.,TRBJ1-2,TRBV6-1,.,CASFPQGGDGYTF,TGTGCCAGTTTCCCTCAGGGAGGCGATGGCTACACCTTC